These 27 T cell receptor beta chains were sequenced from one sample in a study of response to subunit inactivated influenza vaccine. TCRdb re-called the RT-PCR reads through MiXCR, storing one row per CDR3 protein. Here the sample spans 600,000 to 850,000 distinct CDR3 sequences, roughly 15% being singletons. The specimen comprised PBMCs from blood, sampled 14 days before vaccination. The receptor set was obtained from a man in his fifties who received an inactivated influenza vaccine.

This clonotype was detected only a few times. This chain joins TRBV5-1 and TRBJ1-6; maybe TRBD1 (5 bases). Germline V gene data show CDR1 as SGHRS and CDR2 as YFSETQ. The CDR3 totals 15 residues. The V end lost 2 bases, the J end lost 8 bases, and 14 bases lay between the germline ends. As DNA, the CDR3 is TGCGCCAGCAGCTTAGGGGAAGCCGTCTATTCACCCCTCCACTTT. It translates to CASSLGEAVYSPLHF.

This clonotype was counted ten times or more. J is TRBJ2-1 and V is TRBV12-3 or TRBV12-4, with D perhaps being TRBD1 or TRBD2 (5 bases each). The germline V and J ends were trimmed by 8 bases and 2 bases, with 13 bases remaining between them. CDR3 length: 14 residues. CDR3 coding DNA: TGTGCCAGCTCAGAGGGGTTACCCTACAATGAGCAGTTCTTC. Protein: CASSEGLPYNEQFF.

In its sample, this clonotype was seen many times. The rearrangement joins TRBV2 to TRBJ1-2, with a tentative D call TRBD1 (5 bases). Per germline, CDR1 SNHLY and CDR2 FYNNEI. The ends were cut back, 7 bases at V and 2 bases at J, with 11 bases in the middle. CDR3 length: 13 amino acids. The CDR3 protein is CASKSEGNYGYTF. CDR3 bases: TGTGCCAGCAAGAGTGAGGGGAACTATGGCTACACCTTC.

This clonotype came up a few times. V gene TRBV7-2 combines with J gene TRBJ2-7; TRBD2 is a possible D gene (6 bases). The CDR3 spans 16 residues. The V and J ends lost 1 base and 0 bases respectively, with 13 bases between them. Germline loops: CDR1 SGHTA, CDR2 FQGNSA. CDR3 sequence: CASSLVASASSYEQYF. CDR3 in DNA: TGTGCCAGCAGCTTAGTGGCTAGCGCATCCTCCTACGAGCAGTACTTC.

The chain couples TRBV10-3 to TRBJ2-3, with 12 bases that match TRBD2. The germline CDR1 and CDR2 sequences are ENHRY and SYGVKD. This CDR3 is 15 amino acids long. V shed 10 bases, J shed 0 bases, and the junction held 5 bases outside the gene matches. The chain's CDR3 is CATRLAGGSTDTQYF. CDR3 coding DNA: TGTGCCACTCGGCTAGCGGGGGGGAGCACAGATACGCAGTATTTT.

This clonotype was seen a few times. V is TRBV2 and J is TRBJ2-5, with TRBD2 matching over 7 bases. This CDR3 has 14 residues. Germline V gives CDR1 SNHLY, CDR2 FYNNEI. Trimming cost V 4 bases and J 0 bases; bases outside gene matches: 2. CDR3 amino acids: CASSGGGYQETQYF. CDR3 nucleotide sequence: TGTGCCAGCAGTGGGGGGGGGTACCAAGAGACCCAGTACTTC.

This clonotype was seen a few times. The rearrangement links TRBV20-1 to TRBJ2-3; 9 bases are shared with TRBD2. The CDR3 covers 14 residues. CDR1 is DFQATT and CDR2 is SNEGSKA in the germline V gene (reference sequence). J lost 4 bases, V lost 3 bases, and 5 bases had no gene match. The CDR3 sequence is CSASGGGAADTQYF. The CDR3 bases are TGCAGTGCTAGCGGCGGGGGGGCTGCAGATACGCAGTATTTT.

V gene TRBV20-1 combines with J gene TRBJ1-6, with 9 bases identical to TRBD1. The J segment lost 0 bases and the V segment lost 3 bases, leaving 9 bases of the junction unmatched. CDR1 is DFQATT, CDR2 SNEGSKA, per germline (reference sequence). CDR3 size: 18 residues. CDR3 sequence: CSARRPGQGSSYNSPLHF. The CDR3 DNA sequence: TGCAGTGCTAGGCGACCGGGACAGGGCAGCTCCTATAATTCACCCCTCCACTTT.

In this sample, this clonotype turned up a few times. The chain combines TRBV19 with TRBJ1-2, with 10 bases matching TRBD1. J was trimmed by 3 bases and V by 8 bases; bases with no gene match: 9. Germline-derived CDR1 and CDR2 are LNHDA and SQIVND (reference sequence). The CDR3 totals 15 residues. CDR3 amino acids: CASRDRGSWDYGYTF. CDR3 DNA: TGTGCCAGTCGGGACAGGGGCTCGTGGGACTATGGCTACACCTTC.

This clonotype came up a few times. The chain combines TRBV3-1 with TRBJ2-7; D gene uncertain. Trimming pared 3 bases from V and 3 bases from J, leaving 6 bases between. Germline V lookup: CDR1 LGHDT, CDR2 YNNKEL (reference sequence). This CDR3 has 12 residues. The CDR3 nucleotides read TGTGCCAGCAGCCATAACCTCTACGAGCAGTACTTC. Its protein is CASSHNLYEQYF.

This clonotype was counted many times. This rearrangement joins TRBV4-1 to TRBJ1-5, with a tentative D call TRBD1 (5 bases). Germline CDR1 MGHRA, CDR2 YSYEKL. V was trimmed by 1 base and J by 5 bases, leaving 6 bases between them. The CDR3 length is 13 residues. In DNA form, the CDR3 reads TGCGCCAGCAGCCAAGTAGGGGATCAGCCCCAGCATTTT. Amino acids: CASSQVGDQPQHF.

The V gene is TRBV10-2, the J gene TRBJ2-3, with 7 nucleotides matching TRBD2. V was pared by 10 bases and J by 2 bases, with 6 bases of the junction left unmatched. Looked up from germline, CDR1 is WSHSY and CDR2 is SAAADI. This CDR3 has 13 amino acids. The CDR3: CATAAGYTDTQYF. DNA of the CDR3: TGCGCCACCGCAGCGGGGTACACAGATACGCAGTATTTT.

The rearrangement uses TRBV28 and TRBJ2-7; TRBD1 is a possible D gene (6 bases). The CDR3 is 16 residues long. Between the trimmed V and J ends, which lost 2 bases and 0 bases, there was a span of 14 bases. Germline CDR1 is MDHEN and CDR2 is SYDVKM. This CDR3 reads CASSLLGQSGSYEQYF. The CDR3 DNA is TGTGCCAGCAGTTTACTTGGACAGAGTGGCTCCTACGAGCAGTACTTC.

The chain uses TRBV4-1 and TRBJ2-5; D remains unclear. Germline V CDR1 and CDR2: MGHRA, YSYEKL. This CDR3 has 13 amino acids. Trimming left V 8 bases short and J 5 bases short, with 15 bases between. CDR3 residues: CASCPWPGETQYF. The DNA for the CDR3 is TGCGCCAGCTGCCCTTGGCCTGGGGAGACCCAGTACTTC.

The rearrangement links TRBV5-1 to TRBJ1-3, with no clear D. V lost 5 bases and J lost 0, with 12 bases in between. Germline V gene lookup returns CDR1 SGHRS and CDR2 YFSETQ. The CDR3 has 15 amino acids. CDR3 DNA sequence: TGCGCCAGCAGTCCCCAACTCAGCTCTGGAAACACCATATATTTT. As protein: CASSPQLSSGNTIYF.

This clonotype has a count of ten or more. V is TRBV20-1 and J is TRBJ1-4; D uncertain. Germline V CDR1 and CDR2: DFQATT, SNEGSKA (reference sequence). V lost 6 bases to trimming and J lost 8 bases, with 16 bases between them. This CDR3 has 13 residues. The CDR3 here is CSAPLAGAEKLFF. DNA of the CDR3: TGCAGTGCCCCGTTAGCGGGCGCCGAAAAACTGTTTTTT.

This clonotype showed up just a few times. The chain is built from TRBV5-1 and TRBJ2-1; D possibly corresponds to TRBD2 (5 bases). V was shortened by 4 bases and J by 6 bases, with 17 bases between the two germline ends. This CDR3 spans 15 amino acids. Per the germline V gene, CDR1 is SGHRS and CDR2 is YFSETQ. The CDR3 sequence: CASSTVGRGSNEQFF. DNA of the CDR3: TGCGCCAGCAGCACAGTAGGGCGTGGGAGCAATGAGCAGTTCTTC.

The chain couples TRBV6-5 to TRBJ2-3, with no clear D. Germline loops: CDR1 MNHEY, CDR2 SVGAGI. V lost 0 bases and J 5 bases, leaving 6 bases between the germline ends. The CDR3 runs to 13 residues. The CDR3 sequence: CASSYSVGDTQYF. The CDR3 nucleotides read TGTGCCAGCAGTTACTCGGTGGGAGATACGCAGTATTTT.

This chain uses TRBV7-6 with TRBJ2-1; weak D call: TRBD2 (7 bases). Germline V gene lookup returns CDR1 SGHVS and CDR2 FNYEAQ. Between the trimmed V and J ends, which lost 5 bases and 9 bases, there was a span of 23 bases. This CDR3 region has 16 residues. CDR3 in amino acids: CASSQGGGESPFEQFF. For the CDR3, the DNA is TGTGCCAGCAGCCAAGGGGGGGGCGAGAGTCCCTTTGAGCAGTTCTTC.

This clonotype appeared a few times. This rearrangement joins TRBV2 to TRBJ2-1, with D maybe TRBD2 (5 bases). Trimming stripped 7 bases from V and 11 bases from J, with 18 bases between. The CDR3 has 13 amino acids. The germline V gene has CDR1 SNHLY and CDR2 FYNNEI. The CDR3 sequence: CASTMRASGQQFF. The CDR3 DNA follows: TGTGCCAGCACGATGAGGGCCTCCGGGCAGCAGTTCTTC.

This clonotype was counted a few times. The chain uses TRBV4-3 and TRBJ2-3; 11 nucleotides line up with TRBD2. The V segment lost 2 bases and the J segment 0 bases; nucleotides outside the gene matches: 10. The CDR3 runs to 19 residues. From germline, CDR1 is LGHNA and CDR2 YSLEER. CDR3 region: CASSQLAGGPRGSTDTQYF. The CDR3 nucleotides are TGCGCCAGCAGCCAACTAGCGGGAGGCCCCAGGGGGAGCACAGATACGCAGTATTTT.

This clonotype was detected a few times. The V and J genes are TRBV5-6 and TRBJ2-7; TRBD1 matches at 10 bases. Germline V gives CDR1 SGHDT, CDR2 YYEEEE. This CDR3 is 16 amino acids long. V was pared by 1 base and J by 9 bases, with 13 bases of the junction left unmatched. CDR3 in DNA: TGTGCCAGCAGCTTGAGGAGGGACAGGGGAAGTATGCGGCAGTACTTC. Translation gives CASSLRRDRGSMRQYF.

This clonotype was seen more than once but under ten times. The gene calls are TRBV6-2 or TRBV6-3 and TRBJ2-2; D is perhaps TRBD1 or TRBD2 (5 bases each). This CDR3 has 14 residues. The germline gives CDR1 MNHEY, CDR2 SVGEGT. V was trimmed by 2 bases and J by 7 bases, leaving 11 bases between them. CDR3 in DNA: TGTGCCAGCAGTTACATCGTGAGGGGCGGGGAGCTGTTTTTT. Protein: CASSYIVRGGELFF.

The chain carries TRBV15 and TRBJ2-7; TRBD1 or TRBD2 may be the D gene (5 bases each). Trimming removed 1 base at V and 0 bases at J, with 10 bases between. Germline-derived CDR1 and CDR2 are LNHNV and YYDKDF (reference sequence). The CDR3 runs to 15 residues. The CDR3 coding sequence is TGTGCCACCAGCAGAGTAAAGGGGAGCTCCTACGAGCAGTACTTC. As protein: CATSRVKGSSYEQYF.

J is TRBJ2-7 and V is TRBV9; 7 bases match TRBD1. CDR1 and CDR2 (germline): SGDLS, YYNGEE. The CDR3 sequence is 13 residues long. Germline trimming cut 0 bases from V and 5 bases from J; bases unmatched to any gene: 2. CDR3 bases: TGTGCCAGCAGCGTAGAACAGGGGAACGAGCAGTACTTC. Translated, it gives CASSVEQGNEQYF.

CDR3: CASSERQDQETQYF. CDR3 nucleotides: TGTGCCAGCAGTGAACGGCAGGACCAAGAGACCCAGTACTTC. V gene TRBV2 combines with J gene TRBJ2-5; no firm D call. Germline CDR1 is SNHLY and CDR2 is FYNNEI. V lost 2 bases to trimming and J lost 0 bases, with 7 bases between them. This CDR3 has 14 amino acids.

This clonotype was counted between two and nine times. The chain combines TRBV5-1 with TRBJ1-4; perhaps TRBD1 as D (5 bases). V gave up 4 bases and J gave up 7 bases, with 11 bases separating them. Germline lookup yields CDR1 SGHRS and CDR2 YFSETQ. The CDR3 sequence is 13 residues long. The CDR3 DNA follows: TGCGCCAGCAGCCCCGATCAGGGTGAAAAACTGTTTTTT. Translated, it gives CASSPDQGEKLFF.